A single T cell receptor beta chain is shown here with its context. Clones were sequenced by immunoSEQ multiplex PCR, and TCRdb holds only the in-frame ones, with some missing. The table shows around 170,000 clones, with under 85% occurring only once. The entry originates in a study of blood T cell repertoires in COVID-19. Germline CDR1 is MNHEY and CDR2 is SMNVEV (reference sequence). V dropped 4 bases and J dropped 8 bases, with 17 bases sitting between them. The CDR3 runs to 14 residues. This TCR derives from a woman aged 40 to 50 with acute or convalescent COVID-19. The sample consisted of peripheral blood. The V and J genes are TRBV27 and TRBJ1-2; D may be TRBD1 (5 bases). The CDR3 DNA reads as TGTGCCAGCAGTTCCCCTTCAGGGATTCGGGGCTACACCTTC. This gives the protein CASSSPSGIRGYTF.